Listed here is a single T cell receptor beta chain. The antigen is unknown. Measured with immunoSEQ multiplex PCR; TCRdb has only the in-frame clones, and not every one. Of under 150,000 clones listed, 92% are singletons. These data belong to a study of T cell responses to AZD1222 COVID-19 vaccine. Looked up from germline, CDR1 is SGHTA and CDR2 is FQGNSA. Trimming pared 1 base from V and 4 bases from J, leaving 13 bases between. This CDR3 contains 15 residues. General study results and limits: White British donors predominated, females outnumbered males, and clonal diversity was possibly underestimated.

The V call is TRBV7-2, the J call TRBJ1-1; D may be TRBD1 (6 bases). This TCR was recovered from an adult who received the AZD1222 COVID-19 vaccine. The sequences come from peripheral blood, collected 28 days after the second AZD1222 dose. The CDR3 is CASSLVRGAVTEAFF. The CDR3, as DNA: TGTGCCAGCAGCTTAGTTCGGGGGGCAGTCACTGAAGCTTTCTTT. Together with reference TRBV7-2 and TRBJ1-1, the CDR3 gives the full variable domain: GAGVSQSPSNKVTEKGKDVELRCDPISGHTALYWYRQSLGQGLEFLIYFQGNSAPDKSGLPSDRFSAERTGGSVSTLTIQRTQQEDSAVYLCASSLVRGAVTEAFFGQGTRLTVV.